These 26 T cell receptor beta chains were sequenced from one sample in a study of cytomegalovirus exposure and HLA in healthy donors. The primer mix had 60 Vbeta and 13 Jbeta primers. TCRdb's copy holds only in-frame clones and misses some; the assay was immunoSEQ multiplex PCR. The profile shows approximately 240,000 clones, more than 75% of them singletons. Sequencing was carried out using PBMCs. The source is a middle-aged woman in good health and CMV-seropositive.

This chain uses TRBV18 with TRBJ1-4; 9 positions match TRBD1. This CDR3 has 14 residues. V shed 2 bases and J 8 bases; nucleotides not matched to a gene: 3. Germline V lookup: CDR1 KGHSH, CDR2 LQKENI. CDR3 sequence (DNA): TGTGCCAGCTCACCAGGGACAGGGAACGAAAAACTGTTTTTT. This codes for CASSPGTGNEKLFF. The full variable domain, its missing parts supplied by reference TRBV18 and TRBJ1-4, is NAGVMQNPRHLVRRRGQEARLRCSPMKGHSHVYWYRQLPEEGLKFMVYLQKENIIDESGMPKERFSAEFPKEGPSILRIQQVVRGDSAAYFCASSPGTGNEKLFFGSGTQLSVL.

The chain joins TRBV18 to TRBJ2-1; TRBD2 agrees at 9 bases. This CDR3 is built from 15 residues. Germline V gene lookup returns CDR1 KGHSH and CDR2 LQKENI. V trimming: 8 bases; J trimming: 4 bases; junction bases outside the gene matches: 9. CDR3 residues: CASGTGLALYNEQFF. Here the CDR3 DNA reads TGTGCCAGCGGTACCGGACTAGCGCTGTACAATGAGCAGTTCTTC.

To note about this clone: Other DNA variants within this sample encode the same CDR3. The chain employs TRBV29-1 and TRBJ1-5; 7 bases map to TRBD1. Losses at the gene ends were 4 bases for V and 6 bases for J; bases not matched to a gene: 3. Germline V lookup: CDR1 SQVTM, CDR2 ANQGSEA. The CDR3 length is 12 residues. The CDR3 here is CSVGQGGQPQHF. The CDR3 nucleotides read TGCAGCGTTGGCCAGGGGGGTCAGCCCCAGCATTTT.

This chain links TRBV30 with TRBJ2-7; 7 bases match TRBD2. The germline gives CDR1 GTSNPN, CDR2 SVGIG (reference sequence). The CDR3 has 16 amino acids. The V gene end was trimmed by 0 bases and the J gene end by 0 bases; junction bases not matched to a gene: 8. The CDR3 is CAWSVGSSGLSYEQYF. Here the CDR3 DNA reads TGTGCCTGGAGTGTAGGCTCTAGCGGCCTCTCCTACGAGCAGTACTTC.

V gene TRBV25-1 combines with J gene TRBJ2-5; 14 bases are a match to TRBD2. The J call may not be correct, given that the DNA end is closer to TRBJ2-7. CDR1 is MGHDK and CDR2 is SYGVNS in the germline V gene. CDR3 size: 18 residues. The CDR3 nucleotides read TGTGCCAGCAGTGGATTCGGACTAGCGGGGGGCCGGACGTACGAGCAGTACTTC. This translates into CASSGFGLAGGRTYEQYF.

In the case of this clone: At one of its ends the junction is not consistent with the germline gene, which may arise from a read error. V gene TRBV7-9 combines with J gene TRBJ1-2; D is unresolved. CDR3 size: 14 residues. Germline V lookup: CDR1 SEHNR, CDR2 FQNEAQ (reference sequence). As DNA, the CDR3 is TGTTCCAGCAGCCCGGTCCGGGATACGGGTGGCTACACCTTC. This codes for CSSSPVRDTGGYTF. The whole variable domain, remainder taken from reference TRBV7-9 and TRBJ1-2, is DTGVSQNPRHKITKRGQNVTFRCDPISEHNRLYWYRQTLGQGPEFLTYFQNEAQLEKSRLLSDRFSAERPKGSFSTLEIQRTEQGDSAMYLCSSSPVRDTGGYTFGSGTRLTVV.

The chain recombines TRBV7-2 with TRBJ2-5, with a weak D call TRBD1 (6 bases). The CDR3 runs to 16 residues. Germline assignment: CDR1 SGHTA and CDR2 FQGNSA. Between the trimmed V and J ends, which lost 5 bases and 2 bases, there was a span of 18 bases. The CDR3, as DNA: TGTGCCAGCAGCAGGAGGAACAGGGCTCTGCAAGAGACCCAGTACTTC. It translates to CASSRRNRALQETQYF.

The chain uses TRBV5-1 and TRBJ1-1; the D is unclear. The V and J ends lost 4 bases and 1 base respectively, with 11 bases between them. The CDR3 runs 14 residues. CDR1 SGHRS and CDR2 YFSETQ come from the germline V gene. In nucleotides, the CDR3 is TGCGCCAGCAGCACCGGACGGGAGAACACTGAAGCTTTCTTT. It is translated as CASSTGRENTEAFF.

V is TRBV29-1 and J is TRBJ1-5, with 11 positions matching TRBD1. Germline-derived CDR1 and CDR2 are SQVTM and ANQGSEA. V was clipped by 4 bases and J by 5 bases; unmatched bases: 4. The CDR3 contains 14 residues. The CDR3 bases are TGCAGCGTTGGGACAGGGGGCGCGTATCAGCCCCAGCATTTT. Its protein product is CSVGTGGAYQPQHF.

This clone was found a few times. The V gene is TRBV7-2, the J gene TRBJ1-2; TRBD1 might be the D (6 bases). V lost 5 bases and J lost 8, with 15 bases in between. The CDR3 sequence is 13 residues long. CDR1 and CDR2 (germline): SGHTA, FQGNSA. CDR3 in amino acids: CASSPAGAQGYTF. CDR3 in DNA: TGTGCCAGCAGCCCCGCAGGGGCGCAGGGCTACACCTTC.

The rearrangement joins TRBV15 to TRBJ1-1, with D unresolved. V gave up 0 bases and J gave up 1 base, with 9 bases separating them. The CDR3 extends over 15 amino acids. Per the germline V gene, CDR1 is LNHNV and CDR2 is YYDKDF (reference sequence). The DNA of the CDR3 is TGTGCCACCAGCAGAGATATCTGGGCGAACACTGAAGCTTTCTTT. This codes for CATSRDIWANTEAFF.

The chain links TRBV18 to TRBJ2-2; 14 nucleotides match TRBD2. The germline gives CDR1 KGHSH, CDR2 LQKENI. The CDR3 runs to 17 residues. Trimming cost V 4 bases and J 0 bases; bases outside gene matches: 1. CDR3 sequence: CASSRTSGGSNTGELFF. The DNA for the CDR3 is TGTGCCAGCTCACGGACTAGCGGGGGGTCGAACACCGGGGAGCTGTTTTTT.

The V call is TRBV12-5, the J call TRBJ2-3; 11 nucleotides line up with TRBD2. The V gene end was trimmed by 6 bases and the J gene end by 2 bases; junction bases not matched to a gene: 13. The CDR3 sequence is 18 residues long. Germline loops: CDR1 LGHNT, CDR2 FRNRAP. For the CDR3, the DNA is TGTGCTAGTGGCCCCGGGACTAGCGGCATCCCTTTCACAGATACGCAGTATTTT. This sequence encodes CASGPGTSGIPFTDTQYF.

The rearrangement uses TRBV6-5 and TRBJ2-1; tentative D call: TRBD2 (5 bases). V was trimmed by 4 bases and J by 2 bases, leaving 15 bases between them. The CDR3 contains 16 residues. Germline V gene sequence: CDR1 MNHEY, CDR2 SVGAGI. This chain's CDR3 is CASSSLDSHTYNEQFF. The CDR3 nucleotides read TGTGCCAGCAGTTCCTTGGACTCGCATACCTACAATGAGCAGTTCTTC.

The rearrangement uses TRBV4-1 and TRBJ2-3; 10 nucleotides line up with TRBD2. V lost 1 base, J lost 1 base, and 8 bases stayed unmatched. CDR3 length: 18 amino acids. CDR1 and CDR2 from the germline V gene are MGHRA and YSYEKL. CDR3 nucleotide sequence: TGCGCCAGCAGCCAAGGAGCATTAGCGGGGGGCGGCACAGATACGCAGTATTTT. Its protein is CASSQGALAGGGTDTQYF.

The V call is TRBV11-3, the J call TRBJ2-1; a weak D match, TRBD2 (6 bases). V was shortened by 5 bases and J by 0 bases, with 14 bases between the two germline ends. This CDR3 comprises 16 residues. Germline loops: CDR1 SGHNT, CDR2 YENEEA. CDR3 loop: CASSQDLRGSYNEQFF. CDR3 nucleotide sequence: TGTGCCAGCAGCCAAGACCTGCGGGGCTCCTACAATGAGCAGTTCTTC.

Written as DNA, the CDR3 is TGTGCCAGCTCACCAGAGCCGCTAGCTGGCTACACCTTC. This translates into CASSPEPLAGYTF. The chain uses TRBV18 and TRBJ1-2; D call uncertain. V was trimmed by 2 bases and J by 7 bases, leaving 11 bases between them. There are 13 residues in the CDR3. Germline V lookup: CDR1 KGHSH, CDR2 LQKENI.

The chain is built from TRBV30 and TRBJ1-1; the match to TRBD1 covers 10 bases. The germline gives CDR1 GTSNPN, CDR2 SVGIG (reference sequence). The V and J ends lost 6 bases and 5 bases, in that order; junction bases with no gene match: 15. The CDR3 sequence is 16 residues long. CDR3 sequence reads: CACEWGDRGRKTEAFF. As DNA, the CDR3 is TGTGCCTGCGAATGGGGTGACAGGGGGCGAAAAACTGAAGCTTTCTTT.

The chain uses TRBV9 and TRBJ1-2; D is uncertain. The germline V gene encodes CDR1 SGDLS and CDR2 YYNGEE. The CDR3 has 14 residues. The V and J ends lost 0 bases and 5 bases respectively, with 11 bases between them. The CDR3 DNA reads TGTGCCAGCAGCGTAGTGGGGAGTCGGTATGGCTACACCTTC. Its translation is CASSVVGSRYGYTF. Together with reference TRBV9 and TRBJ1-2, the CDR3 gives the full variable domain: DSGVTQTPKHLITATGQRVTLRCSPRSGDLSVYWYQQSLDQGLQFLIQYYNGEERAKGNILERFSAQQFPDLHSELNLSSLELGDSALYFCASSVVGSRYGYTFGSGTRLTVV.

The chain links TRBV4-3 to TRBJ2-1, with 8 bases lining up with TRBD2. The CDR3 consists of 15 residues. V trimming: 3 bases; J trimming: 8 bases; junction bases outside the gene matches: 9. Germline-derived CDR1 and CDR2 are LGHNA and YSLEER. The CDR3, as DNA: TGCGCCAGCAGCCACGGGATAGCGGGGTTGGATGAGCAGTTCTTC. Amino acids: CASSHGIAGLDEQFF.

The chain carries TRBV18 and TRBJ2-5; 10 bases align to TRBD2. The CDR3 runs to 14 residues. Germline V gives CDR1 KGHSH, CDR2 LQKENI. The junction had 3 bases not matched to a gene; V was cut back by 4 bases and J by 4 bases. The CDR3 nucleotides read TGTGCCAGCTCACGAAGCGGGGGGGCAGAGACCCAGTACTTC. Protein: CASSRSGGAETQYF.

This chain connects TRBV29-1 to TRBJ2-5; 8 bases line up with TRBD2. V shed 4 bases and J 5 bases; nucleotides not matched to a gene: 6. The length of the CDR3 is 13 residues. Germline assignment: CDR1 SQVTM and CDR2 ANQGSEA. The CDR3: CSVGGPSGETQYF. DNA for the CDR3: TGCAGCGTTGGAGGGCCTAGCGGGGAGACCCAGTACTTC.

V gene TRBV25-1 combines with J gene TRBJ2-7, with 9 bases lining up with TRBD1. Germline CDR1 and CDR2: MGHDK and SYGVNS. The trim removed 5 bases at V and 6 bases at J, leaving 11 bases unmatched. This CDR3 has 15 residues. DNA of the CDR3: TGTGCCAGCAGTACACCCGGGACAGGGATGGGCGAGCAGTACTTC. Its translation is CASSTPGTGMGEQYF.

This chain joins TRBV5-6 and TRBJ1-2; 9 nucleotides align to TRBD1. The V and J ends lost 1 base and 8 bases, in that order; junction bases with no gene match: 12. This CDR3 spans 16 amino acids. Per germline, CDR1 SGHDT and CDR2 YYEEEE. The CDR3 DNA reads TGTGCCAGCAGCTTGAGGACAGGGGATCCTTTTAGGGGCTACACCTTC. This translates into CASSLRTGDPFRGYTF. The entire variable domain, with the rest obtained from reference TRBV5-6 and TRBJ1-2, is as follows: DAGVTQSPTHLIKTRGQQVTLRCSPKSGHDTVSWYQQALGQGPQFIFQYYEEEERQRGNFPDRFSGHQFPNYSSELNVNALLLGDSALYLCASSLRTGDPFRGYTFGSGTRLTVV.

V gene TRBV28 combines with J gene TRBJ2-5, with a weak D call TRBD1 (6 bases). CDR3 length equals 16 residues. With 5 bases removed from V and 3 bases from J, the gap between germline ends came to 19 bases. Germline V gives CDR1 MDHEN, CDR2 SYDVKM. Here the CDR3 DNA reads TGTGCCAGCAGTAATATAAAACAGGGATTAGAAGAGACCCAGTACTTC. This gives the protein CASSNIKQGLEETQYF.

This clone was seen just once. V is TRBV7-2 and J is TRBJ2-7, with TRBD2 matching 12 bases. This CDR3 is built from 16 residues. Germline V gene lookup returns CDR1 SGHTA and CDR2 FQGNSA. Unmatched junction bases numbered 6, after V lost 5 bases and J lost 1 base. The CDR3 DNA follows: TGTGCCAGCAGCCTGGGGACTAGCGGGTCTTCCTACGAGCAGTACTTC. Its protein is CASSLGTSGSSYEQYF.